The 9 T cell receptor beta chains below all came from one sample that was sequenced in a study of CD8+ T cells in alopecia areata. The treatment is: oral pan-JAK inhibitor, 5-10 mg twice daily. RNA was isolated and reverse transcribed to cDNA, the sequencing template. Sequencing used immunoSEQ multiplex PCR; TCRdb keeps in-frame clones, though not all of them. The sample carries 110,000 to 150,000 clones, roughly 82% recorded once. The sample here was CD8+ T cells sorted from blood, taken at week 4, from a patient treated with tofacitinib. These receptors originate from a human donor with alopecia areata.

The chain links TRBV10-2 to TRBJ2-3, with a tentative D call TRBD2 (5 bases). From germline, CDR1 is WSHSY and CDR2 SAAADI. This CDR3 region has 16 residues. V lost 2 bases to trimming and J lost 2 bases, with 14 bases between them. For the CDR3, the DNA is TGCGCCAGCAGTGAGGAGGGCTCGACTTTCACAGATACGCAGTATTTT. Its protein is CASSEEGSTFTDTQYF.

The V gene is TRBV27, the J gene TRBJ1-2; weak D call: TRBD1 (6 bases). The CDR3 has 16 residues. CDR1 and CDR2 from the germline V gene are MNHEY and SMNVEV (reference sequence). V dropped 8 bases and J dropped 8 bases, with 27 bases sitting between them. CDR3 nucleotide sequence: TGTGCCAGCGCAGCCTTGGTGGGGGGCGCAAGGTGGGGCTACACCTTC. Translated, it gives CASAALVGGARWGYTF.

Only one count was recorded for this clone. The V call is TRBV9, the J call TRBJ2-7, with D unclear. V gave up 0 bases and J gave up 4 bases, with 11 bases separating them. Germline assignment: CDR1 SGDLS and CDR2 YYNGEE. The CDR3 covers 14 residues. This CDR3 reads CASSVDLGNYEQYF. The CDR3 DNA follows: TGTGCCAGCAGCGTAGATTTAGGAAATTACGAGCAGTACTTC.

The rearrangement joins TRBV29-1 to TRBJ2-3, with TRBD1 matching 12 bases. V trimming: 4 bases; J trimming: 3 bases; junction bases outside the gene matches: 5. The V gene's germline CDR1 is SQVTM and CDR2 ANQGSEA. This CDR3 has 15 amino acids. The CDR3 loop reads CSVVEGQGATDTQYF. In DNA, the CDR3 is TGCAGCGTTGTGGAGGGACAGGGGGCAACAGATACGCAGTATTTT.

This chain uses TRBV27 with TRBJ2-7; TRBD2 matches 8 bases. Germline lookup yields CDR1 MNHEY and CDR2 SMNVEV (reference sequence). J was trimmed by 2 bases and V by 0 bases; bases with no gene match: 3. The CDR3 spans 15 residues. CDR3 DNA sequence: TGTGCCAGCAGTTTATCCTCGGGGGGGACCTACGAGCAGTACTTC. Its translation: CASSLSSGGTYEQYF.

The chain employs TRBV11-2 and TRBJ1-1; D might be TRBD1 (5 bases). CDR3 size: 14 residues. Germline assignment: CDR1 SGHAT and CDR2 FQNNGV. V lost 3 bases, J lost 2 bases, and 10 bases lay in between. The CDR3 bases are TGTGCCAGCAGCTTTGATAGGGGAAACACTGAAGCTTTCTTT. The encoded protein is CASSFDRGNTEAFF.

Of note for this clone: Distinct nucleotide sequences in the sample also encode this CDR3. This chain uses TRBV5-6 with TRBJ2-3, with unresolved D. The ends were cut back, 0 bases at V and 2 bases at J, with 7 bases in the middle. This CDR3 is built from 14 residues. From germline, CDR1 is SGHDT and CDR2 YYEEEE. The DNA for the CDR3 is TGTGCCAGCAGCTTGGGGGGAAACACAGATACGCAGTATTTT. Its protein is CASSLGGNTDTQYF.

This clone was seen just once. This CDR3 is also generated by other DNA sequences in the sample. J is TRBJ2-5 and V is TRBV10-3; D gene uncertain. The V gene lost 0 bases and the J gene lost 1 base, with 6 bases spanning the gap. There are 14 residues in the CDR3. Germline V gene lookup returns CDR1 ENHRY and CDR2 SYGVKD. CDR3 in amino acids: CAISESVGQETQYF. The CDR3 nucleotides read TGTGCCATCAGTGAGTCAGTAGGCCAAGAGACCCAGTACTTC.

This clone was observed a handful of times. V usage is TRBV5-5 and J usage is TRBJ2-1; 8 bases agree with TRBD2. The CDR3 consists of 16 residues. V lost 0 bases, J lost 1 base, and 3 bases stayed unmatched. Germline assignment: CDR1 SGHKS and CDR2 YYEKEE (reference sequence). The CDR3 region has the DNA TGTGCCAGCAGCTTGGAGGCGGGGGGTTCCTACAATGAGCAGTTCTTC. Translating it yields CASSLEAGGSYNEQFF. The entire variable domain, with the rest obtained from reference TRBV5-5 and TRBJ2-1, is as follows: DAGVTQSPTHLIKTRGQQVTLRCSPISGHKSVSWYQQVLGQGPQFIFQYYEKEERGRGNFPDRFSARQFPNYSSELNVNALLLGDSALYLCASSLEAGGSYNEQFFGPGTRLTVL.